The next 8 T cell receptor beta chains were all read from a single sample in a study of blood T cell repertoires in COVID-19. Sequenced by immunoSEQ multiplex PCR; TCRdb stores in-frame clones only, minus some. The table includes about 230,000 clones, over 85% detected once. The specimen sequenced was PBMCs or T cells enriched from blood (not recorded which). The receptors come from a woman aged 25 to 39 with acute COVID-19.

The chain recombines TRBV19 with TRBJ2-3, with TRBD2 matching 9 bases. J was trimmed by 1 base and V by 6 bases; bases with no gene match: 5. Germline assignment: CDR1 LNHDA and CDR2 SQIVND (reference sequence). This CDR3 spans 15 amino acids. CDR3 nucleotides: TGTGCCAGTAGCCTCTCTAGCGGGGGCACAGATACGCAGTATTTT. This translates into CASSLSSGGTDTQYF.

The rearrangement joins TRBV2 to TRBJ1-1; 8 nucleotides agree with TRBD1. CDR1 SNHLY and CDR2 FYNNEI come from the germline V gene. J was trimmed by 1 base and V by 6 bases; bases with no gene match: 7. This CDR3 spans 15 amino acids. The CDR3 DNA sequence: TGTGCCAGCAGCAAAGGACAGGGCAAGAACACTGAAGCTTTCTTT. Translating gives CASSKGQGKNTEAFF.

CDR3 loop: CASSFPSEETQYF. The CDR3 DNA is TGCGCCAGCAGCTTTCCTAGCGAGGAGACCCAGTACTTC. V and J are TRBV5-1 and TRBJ2-5; D might be TRBD2 (6 bases). Between the trimmed V and J ends, which lost 2 bases and 5 bases, there was a span of 10 bases. The CDR3 totals 13 residues. The germline CDR1 and CDR2 sequences are SGHRS and YFSETQ. Full variable domain (outside the CDR3, taken from reference TRBV5-1 and TRBJ2-5): KAGVTQTPRYLIKTRGQQVTLSCSPISGHRSVSWYQQTPGQGLQFLFEYFSETQRNKGNFPGRFSGRQFSNSRSEMNVSTLELGDSALYLCASSFPSEETQYFGPGTRLLVL.

This sequence joins TRBV5-6 and TRBJ2-1; tentatively, D is TRBD2 (5 bases). V was trimmed by 5 bases and J by 10 bases, leaving 13 bases between them. Germline V gene sequence: CDR1 SGHDT, CDR2 YYEEEE. The CDR3 spans 12 residues. The CDR3 here is CASSPGLDEQFF. DNA of the CDR3: TGTGCCAGCAGTCCTGGACTCGACGAGCAGTTCTTC.

This chain connects TRBV19 to TRBJ1-6; 7 bases agree with TRBD1. J was trimmed by 10 bases and V by 8 bases; bases with no gene match: 17. CDR3 length: 16 residues. CDR1 LNHDA and CDR2 SQIVND come from the germline V gene (reference sequence). This CDR3 is CASATIQGKLGSPLHF. In nucleotides, the CDR3 is TGTGCCAGTGCCACAATACAGGGGAAACTCGGGTCACCCCTCCACTTT.

V is TRBV9 and J is TRBJ1-5; 8 nucleotides line up with TRBD1. The length of the CDR3 is 14 residues. The J segment lost 6 bases and the V segment lost 0 bases, leaving 2 bases of the junction unmatched. CDR1 SGDLS and CDR2 YYNGEE come from the germline V gene. CDR3 in amino acids: CASSVDQGAQPQHF. The CDR3 coding sequence is TGTGCCAGCAGCGTAGACCAGGGGGCTCAGCCCCAGCATTTT.

The chain couples TRBV7-2 to TRBJ2-7, with 12 bases that match TRBD1. Germline values: CDR1 SGHTA, CDR2 FQGNSA. This CDR3 has 16 residues. Losses at the gene ends were 0 bases for V and 4 bases for J; bases not matched to a gene: 4. The CDR3 sequence is CASSLARDRGLYEQYF. In nucleotides, the CDR3 is TGTGCCAGCAGCTTAGCTAGGGACAGGGGGCTGTACGAGCAGTACTTC.

CDR3 residues: CASSTTDRMLSNQPQHF. The CDR3 bases are TGCGCCAGCAGCACCACGGACAGGATGTTAAGCAATCAGCCCCAGCATTTT. This rearrangement joins TRBV4-1 to TRBJ1-5, with 7 positions matching TRBD1. The CDR3 is 17 amino acids. V shed 5 bases and J 1 base; nucleotides not matched to a gene: 11. Germline CDR1 reads MGHRA; CDR2 reads YSYEKL.